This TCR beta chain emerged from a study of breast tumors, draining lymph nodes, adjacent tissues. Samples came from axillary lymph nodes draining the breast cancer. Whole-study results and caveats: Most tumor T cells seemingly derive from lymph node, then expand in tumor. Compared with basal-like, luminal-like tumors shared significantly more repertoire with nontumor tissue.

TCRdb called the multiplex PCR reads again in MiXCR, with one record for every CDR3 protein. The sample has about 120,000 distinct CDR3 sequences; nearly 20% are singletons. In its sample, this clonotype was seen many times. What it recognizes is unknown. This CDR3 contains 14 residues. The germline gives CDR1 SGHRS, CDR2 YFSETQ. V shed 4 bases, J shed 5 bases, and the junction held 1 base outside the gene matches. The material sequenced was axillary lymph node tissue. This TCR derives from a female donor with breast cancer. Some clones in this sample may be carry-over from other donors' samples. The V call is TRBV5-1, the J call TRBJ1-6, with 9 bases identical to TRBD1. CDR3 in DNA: TGCGCCAGCAGCCGACAGGGGGATAATTCACCCCTCCACTTT. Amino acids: CASSRQGDNSPLHF.